The 6 T cell receptor beta chains reported below all come from one sample, sequenced in a study of blood T cell repertoires in COVID-19. The data were produced by immunoSEQ multiplex PCR, yet TCRdb's version contains in-frame clones alone and is incomplete. In the table there are under 80,000 clones, about 80% of which are singletons. Sequencing was carried out using peripheral blood. These receptors were collected from an elderly man with acute or convalescent COVID-19.

The genes are TRBV7-2 and TRBJ2-5, with 9 bases identical to TRBD1. After removal of 1 base from V and 3 bases from J, the junction contained 6 bases not matched to a gene. Germline CDR1 reads SGHTA; CDR2 reads FQGNSA. The CDR3 totals 16 residues. The CDR3 reads CASSLERTGAKETQYF. CDR3 bases: TGTGCCAGCAGCTTAGAGCGGACAGGGGCGAAAGAGACCCAGTACTTC.

V and J are TRBV28 and TRBJ2-7, with D possibly being TRBD1 (6 bases). Germline-derived CDR1 and CDR2 are MDHEN and SYDVKM. The CDR3 is 14 residues long. With 9 bases removed from V and 2 bases from J, the gap between germline ends came to 17 bases. Here the CDR3 reads CASFHTGHPYEQYF. The CDR3 DNA reads as TGTGCCAGTTTTCATACGGGACACCCCTACGAGCAGTACTTC.

This chain joins TRBV29-1 and TRBJ2-3, with 14 nucleotides matching TRBD2. Germline V gene data show CDR1 as SQVTM and CDR2 as ANQGSEA. The CDR3 covers 19 residues. After removal of 4 bases from V and 3 bases from J, the junction contained 15 bases not matched to a gene. The DNA of the CDR3 is TGCAGCGTTGTATTTGGGCCCCGGACTAGCGGGGGGAGGACAGATACGCAGTATTTT. Protein: CSVVFGPRTSGGRTDTQYF.

The chain is built from TRBV5-4 and TRBJ1-1, with TRBD1 identical over 9 bases. Per germline, CDR1 SGHNT and CDR2 YYREEE (reference sequence). With V trimmed by 0 bases and J by 5 bases, 8 bases remained unmatched. This CDR3 comprises 16 residues. This CDR3 is CASSLAGTGSRTEAFF. The CDR3 nucleotides are TGTGCCAGCAGCTTGGCCGGGACAGGGTCGAGGACTGAAGCTTTCTTT.

This chain joins TRBV5-1 and TRBJ1-4; no reliable D call. Germline-derived CDR1 and CDR2 are SGHRS and YFSETQ. The CDR3 sequence is 15 residues long. V lost 2 bases and J lost 0, with 8 bases in between. In DNA, the CDR3 is TGCGCCAGCAGCTTATCGGAGGCAACTAATGAAAAACTGTTTTTT. Translating gives CASSLSEATNEKLFF.

This clone was recorded a few times. This chain uses TRBV6-2 or TRBV6-3 with TRBJ2-7; TRBD2 matches 10 bases. From germline, CDR1 is MNHEY and CDR2 SVGEGT. The V segment lost 5 bases and the J segment 0 bases; nucleotides outside the gene matches: 13. CDR3 size: 18 residues. The CDR3 reads CASSRRTSGSGFSYEQYF. Here the CDR3 DNA reads TGTGCCAGCAGTCGGCGGACTAGCGGTTCGGGTTTCTCCTACGAGCAGTACTTC.